This T cell receptor (beta chain) was sequenced for a study of T-cell reconstitution after alpha-beta-depleted transplantation in children. The CDR3 is 14 residues long. V dropped 6 bases and J dropped 8; count of bases not matched to a gene: 5. The germline gives CDR1 SGHTA, CDR2 FQGNSA. This sample's TCRbeta library carried unique molecular identifier barcodes. MiXCR, applied by TCRdb to the PCR reads, yields one record per CDR3 protein. Of 640,000 or so distinct CDR3 sequences in the sample, around 17% are singletons; the top ten hold 0.8% to 1.1%. The chain combines TRBV7-2 with TRBJ2-7; TRBD2 agrees at 15 bases. Source: PBMCs from the stem cell graft donor, taken from the stem cell graft. The source is a human donor who donated a stem cell graft to a child with acute myeloid leukemia. The CDR3 is CASSRTSGGAQQYF. DNA of the CDR3: TGTGCCAGCAGTCGGACTAGCGGGGGGGCTCAGCAGTACTTC.